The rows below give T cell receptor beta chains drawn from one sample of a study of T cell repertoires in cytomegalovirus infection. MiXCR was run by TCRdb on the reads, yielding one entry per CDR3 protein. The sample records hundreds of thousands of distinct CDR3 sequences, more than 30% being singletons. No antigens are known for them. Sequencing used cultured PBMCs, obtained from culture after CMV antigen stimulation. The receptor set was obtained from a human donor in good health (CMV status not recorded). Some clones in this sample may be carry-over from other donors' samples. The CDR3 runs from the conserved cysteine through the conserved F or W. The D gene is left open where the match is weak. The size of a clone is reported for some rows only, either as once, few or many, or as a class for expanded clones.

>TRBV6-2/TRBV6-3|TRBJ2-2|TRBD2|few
TGTGCCAGCAGTTACCCCCTAGCGGGATTCGCGAACACCGGGGAGCTGTTTTTT
CASSYPLAGFANTGELFF
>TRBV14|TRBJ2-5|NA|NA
TGTGCCAGCAGCCAGCTTGGCGAACAGTGGGGAGAGACCCAGTACTTC
CASSQLGEQWGETQYF
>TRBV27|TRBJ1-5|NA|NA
TGTGCCAGCAGTTTATCTCGTGCGGGGGCGAATCAGCCCCAGCATTTT
CASSLSRAGANQPQHF
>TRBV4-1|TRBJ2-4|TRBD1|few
TGCGCCAGCAGCCAAGGGGAACCCGTACAGGGGGTATCCAAAAACATTCAGTACTTC
CASSQGEPVQGVSKNIQYF
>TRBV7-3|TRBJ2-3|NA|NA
TGTGCCAGCAGCGCCGGTAGGGGCGGCAGCACAGATACGCAGTATTTT
CASSAGRGGSTDTQYF
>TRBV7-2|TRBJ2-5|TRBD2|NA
TGTGCCAGCAGCTTAAATTGGCTAGCGGGCCTGAAGGGAGAGACCCAGTACTTC
CASSLNWLAGLKGETQYF
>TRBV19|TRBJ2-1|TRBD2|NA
TGTGCCAGTAGTCCCACCGTGGCTAGCGGCAAAAATGAGCAGTTCTTC
CASSPTVASGKNEQFF
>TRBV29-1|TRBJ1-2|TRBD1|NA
TGCAGCGTTGACAGGGGGAACTATGGCTACACCTTC
CSVDRGNYGYTF
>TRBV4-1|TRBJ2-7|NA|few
TGCGCCAGCAGCCAAGATCGAATGCGGGCAGGGGTAGCCGAGCAGTACTTC
CASSQDRMRAGVAEQYF
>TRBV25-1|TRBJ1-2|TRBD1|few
TGTGCCAGCAGCTCGATCAACCCGGGACAGGACTATGGCTACACCTTC
CASSSINPGQDYGYTF
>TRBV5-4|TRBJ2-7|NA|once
TGTGCCAGCAGCTTCCCAGGGTACGAGCAGTACTTC
CASSFPGYEQYF
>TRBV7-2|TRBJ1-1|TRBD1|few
TGTGCCAGCAGAAATCCGACAGGGGGCACTGAAGCTTTCTTT
CASRNPTGGTEAFF
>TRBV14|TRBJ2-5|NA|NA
TGTGCCAGCAGCCAAGATCAGTGGGTTAGTGAAGAGACCCAGTACTTC
CASSQDQWVSEETQYF
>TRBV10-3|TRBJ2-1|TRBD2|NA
TGTGCCATCAGTGGAACAACTAGCGGGAGCCATGAGCAGTTCTTC
CAISGTTSGSHEQFF
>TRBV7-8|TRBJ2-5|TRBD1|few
TGTGCCAGCAGCGTAGGGCTAATCAGGGGGACGGAGACCCAGTACTTC
CASSVGLIRGTETQYF
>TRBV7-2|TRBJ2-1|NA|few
TGTGCCAGCAGAGAGGCCTCCTACAATGAGCAGTTCTTC
CASREASYNEQFF
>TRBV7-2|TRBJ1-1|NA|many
TGTGCCAGCAGCTTAATGTTGGGGGGAGCTTTCTTT
CASSLMLGGAFF
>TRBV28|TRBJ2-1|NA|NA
TGTGCCAGCCGCCCCAGCCAGGGTGTCGCAGGTGAGCAGTTCTTC
CASRPSQGVAGEQFF
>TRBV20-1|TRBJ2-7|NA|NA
TGCAGTGCTCAGCGGGACACCTACGAGCAGTACTTC
CSAQRDTYEQYF
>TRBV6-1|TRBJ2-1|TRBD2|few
TGTGCCAGCAGTGAAACTCTCGGTAGCGGGAGCCGCGAGTCCCAGTTCTTC
CASSETLGSGSRESQFF
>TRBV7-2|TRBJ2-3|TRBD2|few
TGTGCCACGAGGACTAGCGGGAGCACAGATACGCAGTATTTT
CATRTSGSTDTQYF
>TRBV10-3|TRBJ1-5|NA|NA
TGTGCCATCAGTGCGGCAGGGTACAATCAGCCCCAGCATTTT
CAISAAGYNQPQHF
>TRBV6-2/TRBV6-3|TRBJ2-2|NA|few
TGTGCCAGCAGAGACCCTGGGGAGCTGTTTTTT
CASRDPGELFF
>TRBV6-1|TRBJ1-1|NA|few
TGTGCCAGCAGTTTCATGGGAAACACTGAAGCTTTCTTT
CASSFMGNTEAFF
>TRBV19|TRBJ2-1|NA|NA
TGTGCCAGTAGTATAGATCCAGCCCTAGGGAATGAGCAGTTCTTC
CASSIDPALGNEQFF
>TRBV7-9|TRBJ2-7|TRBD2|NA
TGTGCCAGCAGCACTAGCGCCCACTACGAGCAGTACTTC
CASSTSAHYEQYF
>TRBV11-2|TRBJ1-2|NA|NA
TGTGCCAGCAGCTTAGCGGGGGATTTTGGCTATGGCTACACCTTC
CASSLAGDFGYGYTF
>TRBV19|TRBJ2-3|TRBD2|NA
TGTGCCAGTAGGAAACCGACTAGCGGGAGTAGGACAGATACGCAGTATTTT
CASRKPTSGSRTDTQYF
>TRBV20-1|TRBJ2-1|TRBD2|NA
TGCAGTGCTACCGACCTAGCGGTTGAGCAGTTCTTC
CSATDLAVEQFF
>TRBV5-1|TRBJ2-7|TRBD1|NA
TGCGCCAGCAGCCTCGGGACAGGGAGATCGCACGAGCAGTACTTC
CASSLGTGRSHEQYF
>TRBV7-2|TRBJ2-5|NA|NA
TGTGCCAGCAGCTTAACCGTTGAGGAGACCCAGTACTTC
CASSLTVEETQYF
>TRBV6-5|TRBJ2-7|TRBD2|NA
TGTGCCAGCCGGGGGGTAACTTACGAGCAGTACTTC
CASRGVTYEQYF
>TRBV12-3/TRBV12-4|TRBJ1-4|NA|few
TGTGCCAGCAGTTTAACCCAAGGGTTCGGAAAACTGTTTTTT
CASSLTQGFGKLFF
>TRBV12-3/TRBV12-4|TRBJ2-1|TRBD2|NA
TGTGCCAGCAGCGGGAGGGAATCCTACAATGAGCAGTTCTTC
CASSGRESYNEQFF
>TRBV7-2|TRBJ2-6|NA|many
TGTGCCAGCACCGCGTGGGTGGCAGGGGCCAACGTCCTGACTTTC
CASTAWVAGANVLTF
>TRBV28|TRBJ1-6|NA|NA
TGTGCCAGCAGTCGTTGGGAGGGCAATTCACCCCTCCACTTT
CASSRWEGNSPLHF
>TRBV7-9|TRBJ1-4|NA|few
TGTGCCAGCAGCGCCTACAGAAGCCTTAATGAAAAACTGTTTTTT
CASSAYRSLNEKLFF
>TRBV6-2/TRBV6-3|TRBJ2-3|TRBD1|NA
TGTGCCAGCAGACTCAGAAGGACAGGGGGGAAGTCGGATACGCAGTATTTT
CASRLRRTGGKSDTQYF
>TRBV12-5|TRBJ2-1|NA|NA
TGTGCTAGTGGTTCCTGGGGGGATGAGCAGTTCTTC
CASGSWGDEQFF
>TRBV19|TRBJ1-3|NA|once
TGTGCCAGTAGTACGCCGACAGACCAGAGAGGAGGCTCTGGAAACACCATATATTTT
CASSTPTDQRGGSGNTIYF
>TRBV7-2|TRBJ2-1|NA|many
TGTGCCAGCAGCCCCCCGAGTGCAAAGAGGAATGAGCAGTTCTTC
CASSPPSAKRNEQFF
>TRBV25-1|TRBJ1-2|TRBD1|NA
TGTGCCAGCAGTCACAGGGGGGGAAACTATGGCTACACCTTC
CASSHRGGNYGYTF
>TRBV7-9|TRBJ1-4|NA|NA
TGTGCCAGCAGCTTTAAGGGGGGCGAAAAACTGTTTTTT
CASSFKGGEKLFF
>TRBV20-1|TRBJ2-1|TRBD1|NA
TGCAGTGCTTTGGACAGGGTTCGGTCCTACAATGAGCAGTTCTTC
CSALDRVRSYNEQFF
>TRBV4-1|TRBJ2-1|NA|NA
TGCGCCAGCAGCTTTGTGGGGGCTAGCAATGAGCAGTTCTTC
CASSFVGASNEQFF
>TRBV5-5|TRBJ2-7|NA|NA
TGTGCCAGCAGCTCCTCTTGGGAGCAGTACTTC
CASSSSWEQYF
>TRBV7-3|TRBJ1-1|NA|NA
TGTGCCAGCAGCTTAACAGGGGACCTTGAAGCTTTCTTT
CASSLTGDLEAFF
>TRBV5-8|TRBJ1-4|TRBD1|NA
TGTGCCAGCAGCTTGGAGGGACAGCCTAATGAAAAACTGTTTTTT
CASSLEGQPNEKLFF
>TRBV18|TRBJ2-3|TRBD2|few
TGTGCCAGCTCCCCGGTAGCAAGCGGGGCCCTCACAGATACGCAGTATTTT
CASSPVASGALTDTQYF